The clone carrying this T cell receptor (beta chain) has more than one count but fewer than ten. The entry originates in a study of blood T cell repertoires in COVID-19. Original processing methods: Amplification of reference gene primers provided the estimated nucleated cell counts. Sequencing was performed with immunoSEQ multiplex PCR; in TCRdb, only in-frame clones are kept and a portion is missing. The V and J calls and the clone size are those of that table, but D and trimming were determined from the DNA. The table shows about 140,000 clones, with approximately 89% occurring only once. V lost 7 bases, J lost 4 bases, and 11 bases lay in between. The CDR3 runs 13 residues.

Sequencing was done on a sample of peripheral blood. The rearrangement uses TRBV12-3 or TRBV12-4 and TRBJ1-5; no definite D call. This TCR came from a man between 60 and 70 years old with active or convalescent COVID-19. The CDR3 nucleotides are TGTGCCAGCACCCCATTCGAGAATCAGCCCCAGCATTTT. Its translation is CASTPFENQPQHF.